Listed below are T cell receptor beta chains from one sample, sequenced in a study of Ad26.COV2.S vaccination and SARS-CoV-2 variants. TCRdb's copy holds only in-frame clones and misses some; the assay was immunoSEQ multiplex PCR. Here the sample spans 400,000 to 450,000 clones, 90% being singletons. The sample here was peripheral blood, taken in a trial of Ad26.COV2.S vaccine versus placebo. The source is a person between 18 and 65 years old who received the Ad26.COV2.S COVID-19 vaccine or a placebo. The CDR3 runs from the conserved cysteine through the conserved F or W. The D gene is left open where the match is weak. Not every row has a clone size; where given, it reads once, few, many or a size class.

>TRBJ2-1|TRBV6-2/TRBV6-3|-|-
CASSYSTGNEQFF
TGTGCCAGCAGTTATTCAACGGGCAATGAGCAGTTCTTC
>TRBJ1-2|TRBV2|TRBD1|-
CASRDDRANGYTF
TGTGCCAGCAGAGACGACAGGGCTAATGGCTACACCTTC
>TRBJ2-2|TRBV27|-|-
CASSLRSGPGTGELFF
TGTGCCAGCAGTTTACGGTCCGGACCGGGGACCGGGGAGCTGTTTTTT
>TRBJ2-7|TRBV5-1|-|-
CASSLYQGATYEQYF
TGCGCCAGCAGCTTGTACCAGGGCGCTACCTACGAGCAGTACTTC
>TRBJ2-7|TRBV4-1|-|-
CASSLQGGSFDEQYF
TGCGCCAGCAGCCTGCAGGGGGGGAGTTTCGACGAGCAGTACTTC
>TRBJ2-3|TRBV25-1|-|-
CASSWDTQYF
TGTGCCAGCAGTTGGGATACGCAGTATTTT
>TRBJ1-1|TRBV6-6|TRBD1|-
CASRATDRVGAFF
TGTGCCAGCAGGGCAACGGACAGGGTCGGAGCTTTCTTT
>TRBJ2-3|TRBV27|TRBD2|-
CASSELRLAGVQLADTQYF
TGTGCCAGCAGTGAACTGAGACTAGCGGGAGTTCAACTTGCAGATACGCAGTATTTT
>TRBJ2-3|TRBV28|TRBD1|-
CASSPGTANTDTQYF
TGTGCCAGCAGTCCCGGGACAGCCAACACAGATACGCAGTATTTT
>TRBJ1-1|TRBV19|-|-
CASSILGRGNTEAFF
TGTGCCAGTAGTATATTGGGACGGGGGAACACTGAAGCTTTCTTT
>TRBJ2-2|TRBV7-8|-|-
CASSLWDSSTGELFF
TGTGCCAGCAGCTTATGGGACTCCTCCACCGGGGAGCTGTTTTTT
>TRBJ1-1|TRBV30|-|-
CAWVGYTEAFF
TGTGCCTGGGTAGGGTACACTGAAGCTTTCTTT
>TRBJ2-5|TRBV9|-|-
CASSLLASQETQYF
TGTGCCAGCAGCCTACTGGCCTCCCAAGAGACCCAGTACTTC
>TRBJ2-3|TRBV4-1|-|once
CASSQEGRRTDTQYF
TGCGCCAGCAGCCAAGAGGGGCGGCGCACAGATACGCAGTATTTT
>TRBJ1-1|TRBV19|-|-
CASSILRVPAEAFF
TGTGCCAGTAGTATACTGAGGGTACCCGCTGAAGCTTTCTTT
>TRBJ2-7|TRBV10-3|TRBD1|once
CAISESGADRAPYEQYF
TGTGCCATCAGTGAGTCGGGAGCGGACAGGGCCCCCTACGAGCAGTACTTC
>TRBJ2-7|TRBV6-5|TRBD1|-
CASSRGTESFEQYF
TGTGCCAGCAGTAGAGGGACAGAGTCTTTCGAGCAGTACTTC